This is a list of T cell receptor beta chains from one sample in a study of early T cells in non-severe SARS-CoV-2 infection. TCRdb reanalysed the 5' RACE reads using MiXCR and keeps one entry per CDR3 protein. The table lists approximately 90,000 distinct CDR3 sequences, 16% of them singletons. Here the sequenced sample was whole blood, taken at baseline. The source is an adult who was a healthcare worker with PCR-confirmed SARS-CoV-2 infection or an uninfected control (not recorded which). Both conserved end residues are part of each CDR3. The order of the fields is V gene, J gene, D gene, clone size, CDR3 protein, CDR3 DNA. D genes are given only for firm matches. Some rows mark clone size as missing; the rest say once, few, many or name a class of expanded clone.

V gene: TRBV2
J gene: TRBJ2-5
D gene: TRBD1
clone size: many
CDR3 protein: CASSEGTGSGETQYF
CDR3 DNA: TGTGCCAGCAGTGAGGGGACAGGGAGCGGGGAGACCCAGTACTTC

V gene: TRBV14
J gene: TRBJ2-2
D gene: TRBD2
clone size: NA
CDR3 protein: CASSQDWAGLAGVSYTGELFF
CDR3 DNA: TGTGCCAGCAGCCAAGATTGGGCAGGACTAGCGGGAGTGTCTTACACCGGGGAGCTGTTTTTT

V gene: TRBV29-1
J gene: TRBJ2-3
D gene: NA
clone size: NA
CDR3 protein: CSVVDMDTQYF
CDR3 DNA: TGCAGCGTTGTGGACATGGATACGCAGTATTTT

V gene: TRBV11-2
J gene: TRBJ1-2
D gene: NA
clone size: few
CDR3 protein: CASSLGEGVGGYTF
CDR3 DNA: TGTGCCAGCAGCTTAGGGGAGGGAGTTGGTGGCTACACCTTC

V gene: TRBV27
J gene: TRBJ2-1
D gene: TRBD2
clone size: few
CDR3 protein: CASSLSGRRSYNEQFF
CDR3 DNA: TGTGCCAGCAGTCTTAGCGGGAGGAGGTCCTACAATGAGCAGTTCTTC

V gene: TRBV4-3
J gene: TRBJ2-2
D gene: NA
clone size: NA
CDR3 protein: CASSQDPGSGELFF
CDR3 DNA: TGCGCCAGCAGCCAAGATCCGGGGTCCGGGGAGCTGTTTTTT

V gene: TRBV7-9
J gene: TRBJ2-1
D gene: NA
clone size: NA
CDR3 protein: CASSFEAGEQFF
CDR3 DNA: TGTGCCAGCAGCTTTGAGGCTGGGGAGCAGTTCTTC

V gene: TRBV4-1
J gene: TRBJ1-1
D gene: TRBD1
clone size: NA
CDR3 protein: CASSSGGRGSVIYRAFF
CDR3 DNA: TGCGCCAGCAGCTCCGGGGGCAGGGGGTCTGTTATTTACCGAGCTTTCTTT

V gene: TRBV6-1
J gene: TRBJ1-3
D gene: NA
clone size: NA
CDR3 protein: CASSEAHGGSSGNTIYF
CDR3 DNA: TGTGCCAGCAGTGAAGCGCACGGCGGGAGCTCTGGAAACACCATATATTTT

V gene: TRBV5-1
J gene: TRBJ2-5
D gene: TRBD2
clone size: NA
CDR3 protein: CASSLLPGLAQETQYF
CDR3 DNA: TGCGCCAGCAGCCTACTCCCGGGACTAGCCCAAGAGACCCAGTACTTC

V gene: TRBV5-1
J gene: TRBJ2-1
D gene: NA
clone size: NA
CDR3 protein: CASSLVPDIEQFF
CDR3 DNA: TGCGCCAGCAGCCTGGTACCTGACATTGAGCAGTTCTTC

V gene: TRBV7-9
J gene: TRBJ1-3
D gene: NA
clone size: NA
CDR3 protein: CASSSGTPGNTIYF
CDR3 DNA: TGTGCCAGCAGCTCCGGGACGCCCGGAAACACCATATATTTT

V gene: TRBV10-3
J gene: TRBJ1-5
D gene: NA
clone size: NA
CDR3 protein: CAISESSSRGGNQPQHF
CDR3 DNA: TGTGCCATCAGTGAGTCGTCATCCAGAGGGGGCAATCAGCCCCAGCATTTT

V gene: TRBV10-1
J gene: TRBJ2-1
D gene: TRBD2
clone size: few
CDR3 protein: CASSESGTSYNEQFF
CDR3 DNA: TGCGCCAGCAGTGAGTCTGGGACTAGTTACAATGAGCAGTTCTTC

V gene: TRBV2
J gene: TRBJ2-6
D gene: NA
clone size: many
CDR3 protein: CATRDSSGANVLTF
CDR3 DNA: TGTGCCACCAGGGACTCTTCTGGGGCCAACGTCCTGACTTTC

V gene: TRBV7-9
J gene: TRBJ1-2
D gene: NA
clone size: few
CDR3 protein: CASSHSAINYGYTF
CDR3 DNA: TGTGCCAGCAGCCACTCGGCAATCAACTATGGCTACACCTTC

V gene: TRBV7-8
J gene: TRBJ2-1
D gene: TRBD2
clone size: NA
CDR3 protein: CASSQSGIGYNEQFF
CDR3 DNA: TGTGCCAGCAGCCAGAGCGGGATAGGGTACAATGAGCAGTTCTTC

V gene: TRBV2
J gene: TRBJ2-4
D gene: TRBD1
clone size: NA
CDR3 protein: CASSQQGPNIQYF
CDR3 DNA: TGTGCCAGCAGCCAACAGGGGCCAAACATTCAGTACTTC

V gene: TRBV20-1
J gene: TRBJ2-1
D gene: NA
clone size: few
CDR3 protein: CSARRSSYNEQFF
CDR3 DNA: TGCAGTGCTAGGCGGAGCTCCTACAATGAGCAGTTCTTC

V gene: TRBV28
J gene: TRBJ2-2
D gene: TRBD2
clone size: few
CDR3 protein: CASRLAGNTGELFF
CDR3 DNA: TGTGCCAGCAGGCTAGCGGGGAACACCGGGGAGCTGTTTTTT